Sequencing of this T cell receptor (beta chain) was carried out in a study of blood T cell repertoires in COVID-19. Study-wide context: Some COVID-19 samples were acute and others convalescent; all came from the United States, Italy and Spain. Sample material is recorded as cDNA or gDNA derived from T cells, B-cell-depleted T cells, or PBMCs.

The CDR3 sequence is 13 residues long. Germline values: CDR1 WNHNN, CDR2 SYGVQD (reference sequence). V gave up 0 bases and J gave up 1 base, with 3 bases separating them. As originally analysed: Amplifying reference gene primers gave estimates of nucleated cell counts. Sequenced by immunoSEQ multiplex PCR; TCRdb stores in-frame clones only, minus some. The DNA was the basis for D and trimming; V, J and clone size are from that table. The table shows around 170,000 clones, with under 90% occurring only once. The sequence derives from a man between 25 and 39 years old with active or convalescent COVID-19. The sequencing sample was made of peripheral blood. V usage is TRBV10-1 and J usage is TRBJ1-2, with unresolved D. CDR3 sequence: CASSESYNYGYTF. The CDR3 DNA is TGCGCCAGCAGTGAGTCGTATAACTATGGCTACACCTTC.